A selection of T cell receptor beta chains follows, all from one sample in a study of blood T cell repertoires in COVID-19. Sequencing used immunoSEQ multiplex PCR; TCRdb keeps in-frame clones, though not all of them. The sample lists some 210,000 clones; roughly 86% were seen once. Sequencing input: peripheral blood. The receptors shown here come from a woman in her forties with acute or convalescent COVID-19. CDR3s include the opening cysteine and the closing phenylalanine or tryptophan. A D gene is named only where the DNA matches it firmly. Only part of the rows carry a size: once, few, many, or a class if the clone is expanded.

V gene: TRBV4-1; J gene: TRBJ1-4; D gene: TRBD1; clone size: once; CDR3 protein: CASSQDGQGYEKLFF; CDR3 DNA: TGCGCCAGCAGCCAAGACGGACAGGGGTACGAAAAACTGTTTTTT
V gene: TRBV5-1; J gene: TRBJ1-6; D gene: -; clone size: -; CDR3 protein: CASSLELSSYNSPLHF; CDR3 DNA: TGCGCCAGCAGCTTGGAATTGAGCTCCTATAATTCACCCCTCCACTTT
V gene: TRBV18; J gene: TRBJ1-6; D gene: -; clone size: -; CDR3 protein: CASSPTDNSPLHF; CDR3 DNA: TGTGCCAGCTCACCCACAGATAATTCACCCCTCCACTTT
V gene: TRBV3-1/TRBV3-2; J gene: TRBJ2-1; D gene: TRBD2; clone size: -; CDR3 protein: CASSQAKLAGGNEQFF; CDR3 DNA: TGTGCCAGCAGCCAAGCGAAACTAGCGGGAGGGAATGAGCAGTTCTTC
V gene: TRBV5-1; J gene: TRBJ1-1; D gene: -; clone size: -; CDR3 protein: CASSSRGGNTEAFF; CDR3 DNA: TGCGCCAGCAGCTCGCGAGGGGGGAACACTGAAGCTTTCTTT
V gene: TRBV19; J gene: TRBJ2-7; D gene: -; clone size: -; CDR3 protein: CASSIYKGPYEQYF; CDR3 DNA: TGTGCCAGTAGTATCTACAAGGGGCCCTACGAGCAGTACTTC
V gene: TRBV4-1; J gene: TRBJ1-2; D gene: -; clone size: -; CDR3 protein: CASSHPGSESEVFGYTF; CDR3 DNA: TGCGCCAGCAGCCATCCCGGGTCTGAGTCGGAGGTGTTTGGCTACACCTTC
V gene: TRBV12-5; J gene: TRBJ2-2; D gene: -; clone size: -; CDR3 protein: CANRDSNTGELFF; CDR3 DNA: TGTGCTAATCGGGATTCGAACACCGGGGAGCTGTTTTTT
V gene: TRBV15; J gene: TRBJ2-4; D gene: TRBD1; clone size: -; CDR3 protein: CATSGTVAKNIQYF; CDR3 DNA: TGTGCCACCAGCGGGACAGTAGCCAAAAACATTCAGTACTTC
V gene: TRBV2; J gene: TRBJ2-7; D gene: TRBD1; clone size: -; CDR3 protein: CAGTTGTVGYEQYF; CDR3 DNA: TGTGCCGGTACCACCGGGACAGTGGGCTACGAGCAGTACTTC
V gene: TRBV7-9; J gene: TRBJ1-1; D gene: -; clone size: -; CDR3 protein: CASSLAPGTKNTEAFF; CDR3 DNA: TGTGCCAGCAGCTTGGCCCCCGGGACAAAGAACACTGAAGCTTTCTTT
V gene: TRBV4-1; J gene: TRBJ1-6; D gene: -; clone size: many; CDR3 protein: CASSQEKGGARNSPLHF; CDR3 DNA: TGCGCCAGCAGCCAAGAGAAAGGGGGGGCGCGGAATTCACCCCTCCACTTT
V gene: TRBV3-1/TRBV3-2; J gene: TRBJ1-6; D gene: -; clone size: -; CDR3 protein: CASSQASQGRPLHF; CDR3 DNA: TGTGCCAGCAGCCAAGCTTCCCAGGGAAGACCCCTCCACTTT
V gene: TRBV3-1/TRBV3-2; J gene: TRBJ2-3; D gene: TRBD2; clone size: -; CDR3 protein: CASSQVPSGGAGTQYF; CDR3 DNA: TGTGCCAGCAGCCAAGTCCCTAGCGGGGGGGCAGGGACGCAGTATTTT
V gene: TRBV6-5; J gene: TRBJ2-1; D gene: TRBD2; clone size: -; CDR3 protein: CASSTGTRLLF; CDR3 DNA: TGTGCCAGCAGTACCGGGACTAGGTTGCTCTTC
V gene: TRBV9; J gene: TRBJ2-2; D gene: -; clone size: -; CDR3 protein: CASSVEGGPGELFF; CDR3 DNA: TGTGCCAGCAGCGTAGAGGGCGGGCCCGGGGAGCTGTTTTTT
V gene: TRBV4-1; J gene: TRBJ1-2; D gene: -; clone size: once; CDR3 protein: CASSQDRAADYGYTF; CDR3 DNA: TGCGCCAGCAGCCAAGACAGGGCCGCGGACTATGGCTACACCTTC
V gene: TRBV20-1; J gene: TRBJ1-5; D gene: -; clone size: -; CDR3 protein: CSASWGDNQPQHF; CDR3 DNA: TGCAGTGCTAGTTGGGGGGACAATCAGCCCCAGCATTTT
V gene: TRBV5-1; J gene: TRBJ1-3; D gene: TRBD1; clone size: -; CDR3 protein: CASSWTGDSGNTIYF; CDR3 DNA: TGCGCCAGCAGCTGGACAGGGGACTCTGGAAACACCATATATTTT
V gene: TRBV6-5; J gene: TRBJ1-2; D gene: -; clone size: -; CDR3 protein: CAAKSDYGYTF; CDR3 DNA: TGTGCCGCCAAAAGCGACTATGGCTACACCTTC
V gene: TRBV2; J gene: TRBJ1-5; D gene: TRBD1; clone size: few; CDR3 protein: CASRGTVDSNQPQHF; CDR3 DNA: TGTGCCAGCAGGGGGACAGTGGATAGCAATCAGCCCCAGCATTTT
V gene: TRBV9; J gene: TRBJ2-2; D gene: TRBD2; clone size: -; CDR3 protein: CASSLEGGRNTGELFF; CDR3 DNA: TGTGCCAGCAGCCTGGAGGGCGGGAGGAACACCGGGGAGCTGTTTTTT
V gene: TRBV10-1; J gene: TRBJ2-1; D gene: TRBD1; clone size: -; CDR3 protein: CARVPPGQGYNEQFF; CDR3 DNA: TGCGCCAGGGTACCCCCGGGACAGGGATACAATGAGCAGTTCTTC
V gene: TRBV3-1/TRBV3-2; J gene: TRBJ2-1; D gene: -; clone size: few; CDR3 protein: CASSQELGGANYNEQFF; CDR3 DNA: TGTGCCAGCAGCCAAGAGTTAGGGGGGGCGAACTACAATGAGCAGTTCTTC
V gene: TRBV6-5; J gene: TRBJ2-7; D gene: TRBD1; clone size: -; CDR3 protein: CASSGWDRGMGRYF; CDR3 DNA: TGTGCCAGCAGCGGATGGGACAGGGGTATGGGGCGGTACTTC
V gene: TRBV4-1; J gene: TRBJ2-1; D gene: TRBD2; clone size: -; CDR3 protein: CASSQVGLAANNEQFF; CDR3 DNA: TGCGCCAGCAGCCAAGTTGGCCTAGCGGCCAACAATGAGCAGTTCTTC
V gene: TRBV11-3; J gene: TRBJ2-1; D gene: -; clone size: -; CDR3 protein: CASSLAGRGSYNEQFF; CDR3 DNA: TGTGCCAGCAGCTTAGCAGGGCGGGGCTCCTACAATGAGCAGTTCTTC
V gene: TRBV6-6; J gene: TRBJ1-6; D gene: -; clone size: -; CDR3 protein: CASRLGETYNSPLHF; CDR3 DNA: TGTGCCAGCAGGTTAGGGGAAACCTATAATTCACCCCTCCACTTT
V gene: TRBV4-2; J gene: TRBJ1-1; D gene: -; clone size: -; CDR3 protein: CASSHTDSNTEAFF; CDR3 DNA: TGTGCCAGCAGCCACACGGACTCGAACACTGAAGCTTTCTTT
V gene: TRBV12-3/TRBV12-4; J gene: TRBJ1-1; D gene: -; clone size: -; CDR3 protein: CATLGGFNTEAFF; CDR3 DNA: TGTGCCACCCTCGGGGGATTTAACACTGAAGCTTTCTTT
V gene: TRBV12-3/TRBV12-4; J gene: TRBJ1-5; D gene: -; clone size: -; CDR3 protein: CASSRQTRQPQHF; CDR3 DNA: TGTGCCAGCAGTAGACAAACACGCCAGCCCCAGCATTTT
V gene: TRBV25-1; J gene: TRBJ2-1; D gene: TRBD2; clone size: once; CDR3 protein: CASSALAGGPNEQFF; CDR3 DNA: TGTGCCAGCAGTGCCCTAGCGGGGGGGCCCAATGAGCAGTTCTTC
V gene: TRBV2; J gene: TRBJ2-1; D gene: TRBD2; clone size: -; CDR3 protein: CASGALAGGPEDEQFF; CDR3 DNA: TGTGCCAGCGGAGCACTAGCGGGAGGCCCTGAGGATGAGCAGTTCTTC
V gene: TRBV24-1; J gene: TRBJ2-1; D gene: TRBD2; clone size: -; CDR3 protein: CATSDTPGTSGHNEQFF; CDR3 DNA: TGTGCCACCAGTGATACGCCAGGGACTAGCGGCCACAATGAGCAGTTCTTC
V gene: TRBV19; J gene: TRBJ1-1; D gene: -; clone size: few; CDR3 protein: CASSIYGGPNTEAFF; CDR3 DNA: TGTGCCAGTAGTATATACGGAGGTCCTAACACTGAAGCTTTCTTT
V gene: TRBV19; J gene: TRBJ1-4; D gene: -; clone size: -; CDR3 protein: CASRFGGTNEKLFF; CDR3 DNA: TGTGCCAGTCGTTTCGGGGGAACTAATGAAAAACTGTTTTTT
V gene: TRBV4-3; J gene: TRBJ1-1; D gene: -; clone size: -; CDR3 protein: CASSRLTVGTEAFF; CDR3 DNA: TGCGCCAGCAGCCGGCTGACAGTCGGGACTGAAGCTTTCTTT
V gene: TRBV29-1; J gene: TRBJ2-2; D gene: TRBD2; clone size: -; CDR3 protein: CSVAAGVVSGELFF; CDR3 DNA: TGCAGCGTTGCGGCGGGAGTAGTGTCCGGGGAGCTGTTTTTT
V gene: TRBV4-1; J gene: TRBJ2-7; D gene: TRBD2; clone size: -; CDR3 protein: CASSQLPGLTSGEQYF; CDR3 DNA: TGCGCCAGCAGCCAATTACCGGGACTAACGTCGGGGGAGCAGTACTTC
V gene: TRBV29-1; J gene: TRBJ1-4; D gene: -; clone size: -; CDR3 protein: CSVVIRLEKLFF; CDR3 DNA: TGCAGCGTTGTGATCAGGCTGGAAAAACTGTTTTTT
V gene: TRBV14; J gene: TRBJ2-7; D gene: -; clone size: once; CDR3 protein: CASSPTTREQYF; CDR3 DNA: TGTGCCAGCAGCCCCACGACTAGGGAGCAGTACTTC
V gene: TRBV2; J gene: TRBJ1-6; D gene: TRBD1; clone size: -; CDR3 protein: CASSRQGRDSPLHF; CDR3 DNA: TGTGCCAGCAGCCGACAGGGAAGAGATTCACCCCTCCACTTT
V gene: TRBV6-5; J gene: TRBJ2-1; D gene: TRBD1; clone size: -; CDR3 protein: CASSRGQAGEQFF; CDR3 DNA: TGTGCCAGCAGTCGGGGACAGGCAGGGGAGCAGTTCTTC
V gene: TRBV6-2/TRBV6-3; J gene: TRBJ2-1; D gene: TRBD1; clone size: once; CDR3 protein: CASSRYRGYNEQFF; CDR3 DNA: TGTGCCAGCAGTAGGTACAGGGGCTACAATGAGCAGTTCTTC
V gene: TRBV11-2; J gene: TRBJ2-1; D gene: TRBD2; clone size: -; CDR3 protein: CASSSFSGTRFNEQFF; CDR3 DNA: TGTGCCAGCAGCTCGTTTTCCGGGACTAGGTTTAACGAGCAGTTCTTC
V gene: TRBV27; J gene: TRBJ1-6; D gene: TRBD1; clone size: -; CDR3 protein: CASSLYRGLNSPLHF; CDR3 DNA: TGTGCCAGCAGTTTATACAGGGGGCTTAATTCACCCCTCCACTTT
V gene: TRBV30; J gene: TRBJ2-7; D gene: -; clone size: -; CDR3 protein: CAWSGGFSYEQYF; CDR3 DNA: TGTGCCTGGAGTGGAGGGTTCTCCTACGAGCAGTACTTC